What follows are 15 T cell receptor beta chains derived from one specimen sequenced in a study of low-dose radiotherapy and immunotherapy resistance in tumors. With TRAV- and TRBV-specific primers, first-strand cDNA was made, covering the alpha and beta chains. TCR amplification used approximately 19 PCR cycles, a constant-region primer and a V-primer adapter. TCRdb re-derived calls from the reads in MiXCR, one entry per CDR3 protein. The sample lists 70,000 to 90,000 distinct CDR3 sequences, 15% to 20% occurring once. Time point in this sample: before trial treatment. This material consisted of PBMCs, taken before treatment. Receptor source: a male donor with prostate cancer.

This clonotype was counted at least ten times. The chain uses TRBV5-1 and TRBJ2-1, with 11 bases lining up with TRBD2. In germline, CDR1 is SGHRS, CDR2 YFSETQ. Unmatched junction bases numbered 3, after V lost 0 bases and J lost 4 bases. There are 16 residues in the CDR3. The chain's CDR3 is CASSLVAGGPYNEQFF. The CDR3 region has the DNA TGCGCCAGCAGCTTGGTAGCGGGGGGGCCTTACAATGAGCAGTTCTTC.

This clonotype was found many times. V gene TRBV4-1 combines with J gene TRBJ2-2; D might be TRBD1 or TRBD2, each matching 5 bases. CDR3 size: 15 residues. Per the germline V gene, CDR1 is MGHRA and CDR2 is YSYEKL. V was trimmed by 5 bases and J by 6 bases, leaving 16 bases between them. As DNA, the CDR3 is TGCGCCAGCAGCTCCCGGGGCGGTTCGCCCGGGGAGCTGTTTTTT. It yields the protein CASSSRGGSPGELFF.

This clonotype was seen repeatedly, ten times or more. This chain links TRBV5-1 with TRBJ1-1; maybe TRBD1 (6 bases). This CDR3 has 15 residues. Germline loops: CDR1 SGHRS, CDR2 YFSETQ. Between the trimmed V and J ends, which lost 3 bases and 0 bases, there was a span of 12 bases. The CDR3 loop is CASSSEGVLNTEAFF. The CDR3 bases are TGCGCCAGCAGCTCGGAGGGGGTCCTGAACACTGAAGCTTTCTTT.

Many counts were recorded for this clonotype. This chain joins TRBV29-1 and TRBJ2-1; D gene unclear. This CDR3 spans 13 amino acids. Germline CDR1 is SQVTM and CDR2 is ANQGSEA. V lost 4 bases and J lost 4, with 11 bases in between. This CDR3 is CSVGDISYNEQFF. The CDR3 nucleotides are TGCAGCGTTGGAGACATATCATACAATGAGCAGTTCTTC.

There are many counts of this clonotype. The chain links TRBV29-1 to TRBJ2-7, with 7 bases lining up with TRBD1. Germline-derived CDR1 and CDR2 are SQVTM and ANQGSEA. This CDR3 contains 15 residues. Trimming cost V 3 bases and J 2 bases; bases outside gene matches: 10. The CDR3 bases are TGCAGCGTTGACTCGACAGGGTCGACGCCCTACGAGCAGTACTTC. Its translation is CSVDSTGSTPYEQYF.

About this clonotype: This is likely an artifact of a read error, given a far larger clone one base away. The CDR3 DNA reads as TGTGCCATCAGTCACTCACCCGCGACGGAGACCTTCTACAATGAGCAGTTCTTC. It specifies CAISHSPATETFYNEQFF. This chain joins TRBV10-3 and TRBJ2-1; D gene unclear. The V and J ends lost 5 bases and 3 bases respectively, with 23 bases between them. CDR1 and CDR2 from the germline V gene are ENHRY and SYGVKD. CDR3 length: 18 amino acids.

The chain recombines TRBV21-1 with TRBJ2-7; whether TRBD2, the table's D call, matches the DNA was not checked. TRBV21-1 is a known pseudogene. This CDR3 region has 13 residues. The CDR3 nucleotides are TGTGCCCCCACGGGCCCCAGCTCCTACGAGCAGTACTTC. Protein product: CAPTGPSSYEQYF.

This clonotype showed up just a few times. V usage is TRBV6-2 or TRBV6-3 and J usage is TRBJ2-7, with 9 nucleotides matching TRBD1. J lost 6 bases, V lost 5 bases, and 5 bases had no gene match. CDR3 length: 13 residues. From germline, CDR1 is MNHEY and CDR2 SVGEGT. The CDR3 is CASSRDRVGEQYF. The CDR3 nucleotides are TGTGCCAGCAGTCGGGACAGGGTGGGCGAGCAGTACTTC.

This clonotype was picked up many times. The gene calls are TRBV6-2 or TRBV6-3 and TRBJ2-7; TRBD2 agrees at 7 bases. This CDR3 contains 13 residues. Germline V CDR1 and CDR2: MNHEY, SVGEGT. With V trimmed by 2 bases and J by 3 bases, 1 base remained unmatched. CDR3 DNA sequence: TGTGCCAGCAGTTACGGGGACTACTACGAGCAGTACTTC. It codes for CASSYGDYYEQYF.

Turning to this clonotype: A far larger clone is only one base removed, so a read error is likely. This chain uses TRBV5-8 with TRBJ2-1, with 7 bases matching TRBD2. Trimming removed 6 bases from V and 16 bases from J; junction bases left unmatched: 13. Germline V gene sequence: CDR1 SGHTS, CDR2 YDEGEE. This CDR3 has 12 amino acids. The DNA for the CDR3 is TGTGCCAGCACCACCGGGGGGATTAGCGAATTCTTC. It translates to CASTTGGISEFF.

About this clonotype: Possible read error: a much larger clone is one base away. The rearrangement uses TRBV7-3 and TRBJ1-1; TRBD1 matches 7 bases. The CDR3 runs to 14 residues. Germline CDR1 reads SGHTA; CDR2 reads FQGTGA. CDR3 in DNA: TGTGCCAGCAGCTCCTCAGGGGGGCACACTGTAGCTTTCTTT. It yields the protein CASSSSGGHTVAFF.

In this sample, this clonotype turned up many times. The CDR3 spells CASSPTDEQFF. In DNA, the CDR3 is TGTGCCAGCTCACCCACCGATGAGCAGTTCTTC. The chain recombines TRBV18 with TRBJ2-1; D gene ambiguous. The germline V and J ends were trimmed by 3 bases and 8 bases, with 5 bases remaining between them. The V gene's germline CDR1 is KGHSH and CDR2 LQKENI. The CDR3 loop spans 11 amino acids.

This clonotype was counted at least ten times. This chain joins TRBV4-2 and TRBJ2-3; the match to TRBD2 covers 10 bases. Germline V CDR1 and CDR2: LGHNA, YNFKEQ. The V and J ends lost 0 bases and 4 bases, in that order; junction bases with no gene match: 4. The CDR3 sequence is 16 residues long. The CDR3 loop is CASSQDQRGGPDTQYF. DNA of the CDR3: TGTGCCAGCAGCCAAGATCAGCGGGGGGGCCCAGATACGCAGTATTTT.

In its sample, this clonotype was seen a few times. The chain carries TRBV7-3 and TRBJ1-1, with D hard to call. Per germline, CDR1 SGHTA and CDR2 FQGTGA. V was cut by 5 bases and J by 4 bases, with 14 bases left in between. The CDR3 is 14 amino acids. The CDR3 region is CASSLEPRGTEAFF. In DNA form, the CDR3 reads TGTGCCAGCAGCCTAGAACCGCGCGGCACTGAAGCTTTCTTT.

This clonotype was counted many times. The genes are TRBV6-2 or TRBV6-3 and TRBJ2-7; D ambiguous. V lost 5 bases and J 0 bases, leaving 14 bases between the germline ends. Germline-derived CDR1 and CDR2 are MNHEY and SVGEGT. This CDR3 has 15 amino acids. CDR3 nucleotide sequence: TGTGCCAGCAGTGAAGGGTACGGCAGCTCCTACGAGCAGTACTTC. It codes for CASSEGYGSSYEQYF.